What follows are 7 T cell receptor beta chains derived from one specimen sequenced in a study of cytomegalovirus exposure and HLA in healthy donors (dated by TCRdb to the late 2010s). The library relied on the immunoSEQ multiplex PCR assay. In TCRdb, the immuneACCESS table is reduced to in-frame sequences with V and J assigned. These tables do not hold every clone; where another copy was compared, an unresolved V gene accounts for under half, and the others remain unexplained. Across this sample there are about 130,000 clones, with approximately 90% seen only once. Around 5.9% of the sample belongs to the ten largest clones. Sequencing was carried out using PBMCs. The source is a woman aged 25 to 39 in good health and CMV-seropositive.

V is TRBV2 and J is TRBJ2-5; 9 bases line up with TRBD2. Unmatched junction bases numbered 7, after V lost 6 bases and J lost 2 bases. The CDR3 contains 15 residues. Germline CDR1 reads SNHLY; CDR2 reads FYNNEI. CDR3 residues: CASSETSGKQETQYF. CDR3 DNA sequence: TGTGCCAGCAGCGAGACTAGCGGAAAACAAGAGACCCAGTACTTC.

The CDR3 loop reads CASSLDDGYGYTF. The CDR3 coding sequence is TGCGCCAGCAGCCTAGACGACGGCTATGGCTACACCTTC. The J gene is TRBJ1-2, the V gene TRBV5-1; D ambiguous. V was cut by 4 bases and J by 4 bases, with 11 bases left in between. CDR1 and CDR2 from the germline V gene are SGHRS and YFSETQ. The CDR3 contains 13 residues.

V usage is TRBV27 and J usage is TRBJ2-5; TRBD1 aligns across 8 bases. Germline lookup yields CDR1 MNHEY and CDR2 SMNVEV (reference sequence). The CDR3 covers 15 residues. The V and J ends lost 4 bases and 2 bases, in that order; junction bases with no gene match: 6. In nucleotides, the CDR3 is TGTGCCAGCAGTTCGGGACAGGTGGGGCAAGAGACCCAGTACTTC. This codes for CASSSGQVGQETQYF.

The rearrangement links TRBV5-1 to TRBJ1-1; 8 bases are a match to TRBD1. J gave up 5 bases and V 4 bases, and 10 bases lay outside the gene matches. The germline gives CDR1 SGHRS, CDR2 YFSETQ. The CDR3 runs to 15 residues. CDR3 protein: CASSPLTGGGTEAFF. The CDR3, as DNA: TGCGCCAGCAGCCCTTTAACAGGGGGAGGAACTGAAGCTTTCTTT.

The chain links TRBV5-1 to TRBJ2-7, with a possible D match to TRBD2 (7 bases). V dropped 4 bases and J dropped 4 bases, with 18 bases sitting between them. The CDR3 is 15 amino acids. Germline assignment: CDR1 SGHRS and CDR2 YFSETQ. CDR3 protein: CASSRDEGEGYEQYF. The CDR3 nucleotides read TGCGCCAGCAGCCGTGACGAGGGGGAGGGATACGAGCAGTACTTC.

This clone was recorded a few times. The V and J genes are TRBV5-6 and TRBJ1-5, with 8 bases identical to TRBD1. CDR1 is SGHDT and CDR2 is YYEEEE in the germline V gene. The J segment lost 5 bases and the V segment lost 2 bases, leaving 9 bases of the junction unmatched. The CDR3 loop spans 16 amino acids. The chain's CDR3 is CASSFGGTGGYQPQHF. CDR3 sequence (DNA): TGTGCCAGCAGCTTTGGAGGGACAGGCGGGTATCAGCCCCAGCATTTT.

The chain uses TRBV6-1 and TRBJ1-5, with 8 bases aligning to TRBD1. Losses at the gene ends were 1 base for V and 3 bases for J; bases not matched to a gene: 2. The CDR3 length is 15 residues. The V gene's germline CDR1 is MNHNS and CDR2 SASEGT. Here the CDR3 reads CASSEDRGANQPQHF. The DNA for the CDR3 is TGTGCCAGCAGTGAAGACAGGGGGGCCAATCAGCCCCAGCATTTT.